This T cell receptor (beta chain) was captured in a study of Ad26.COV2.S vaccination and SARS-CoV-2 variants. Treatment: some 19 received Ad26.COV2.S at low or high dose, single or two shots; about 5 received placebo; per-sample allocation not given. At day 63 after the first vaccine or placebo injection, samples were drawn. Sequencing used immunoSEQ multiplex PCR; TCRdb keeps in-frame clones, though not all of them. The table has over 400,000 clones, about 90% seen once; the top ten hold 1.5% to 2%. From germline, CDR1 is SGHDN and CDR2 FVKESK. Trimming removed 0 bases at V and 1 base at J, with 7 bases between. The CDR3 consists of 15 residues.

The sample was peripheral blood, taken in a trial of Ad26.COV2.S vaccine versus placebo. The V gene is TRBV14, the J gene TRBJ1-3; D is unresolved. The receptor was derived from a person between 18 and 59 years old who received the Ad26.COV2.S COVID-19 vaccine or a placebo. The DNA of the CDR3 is TGTGCCAGCAGCCAAGATTTCAGATCTGGAAACACCATATATTTT. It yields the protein CASSQDFRSGNTIYF.